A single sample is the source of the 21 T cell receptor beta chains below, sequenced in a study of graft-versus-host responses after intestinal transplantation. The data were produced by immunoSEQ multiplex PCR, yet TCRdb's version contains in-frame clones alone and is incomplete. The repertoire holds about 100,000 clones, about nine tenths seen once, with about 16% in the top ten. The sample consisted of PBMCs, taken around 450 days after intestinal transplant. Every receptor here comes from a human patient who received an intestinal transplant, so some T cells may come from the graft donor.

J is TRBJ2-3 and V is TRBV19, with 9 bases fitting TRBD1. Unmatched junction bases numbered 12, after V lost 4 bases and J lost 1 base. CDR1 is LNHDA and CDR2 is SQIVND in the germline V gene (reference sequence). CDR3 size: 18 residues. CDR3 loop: CASSNRGTGQGGTDTQYF. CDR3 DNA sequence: TGTGCCAGTAGTAATAGGGGGACAGGGCAAGGGGGCACAGATACGCAGTATTTT. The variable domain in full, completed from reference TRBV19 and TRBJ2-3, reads DGGITQSPKYLFRKEGQNVTLSCEQNLNHDAMYWYRQDPGQGLRLIYYSQIVNDFQKGDIAEGYSVSREKKESFPLTVTSAQKNPTAFYLCASSNRGTGQGGTDTQYFGPGTRLTVL.

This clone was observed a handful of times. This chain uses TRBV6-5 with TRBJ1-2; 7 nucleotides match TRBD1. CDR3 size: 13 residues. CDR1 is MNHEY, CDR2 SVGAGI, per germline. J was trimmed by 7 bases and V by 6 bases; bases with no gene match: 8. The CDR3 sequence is CASSSGQRSGYTF. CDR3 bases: TGTGCCAGCAGCTCGGGACAGCGATCTGGCTACACCTTC.

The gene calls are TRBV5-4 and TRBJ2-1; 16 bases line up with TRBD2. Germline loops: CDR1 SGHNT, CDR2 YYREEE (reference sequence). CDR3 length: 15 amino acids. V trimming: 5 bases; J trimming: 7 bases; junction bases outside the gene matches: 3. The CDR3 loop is CASSSGLAGGNEQFF. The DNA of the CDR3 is TGTGCCAGCAGTTCGGGACTAGCGGGGGGGAATGAGCAGTTCTTC.

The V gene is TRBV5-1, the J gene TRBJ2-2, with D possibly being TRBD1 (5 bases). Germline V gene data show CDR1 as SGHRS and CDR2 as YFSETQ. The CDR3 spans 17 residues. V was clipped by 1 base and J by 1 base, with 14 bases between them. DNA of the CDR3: TGCGCCAGCAGCTTGTCAGGGTCCCCCCTGAACACCGGGGAGCTGTTTTTT. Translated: CASSLSGSPLNTGELFF.

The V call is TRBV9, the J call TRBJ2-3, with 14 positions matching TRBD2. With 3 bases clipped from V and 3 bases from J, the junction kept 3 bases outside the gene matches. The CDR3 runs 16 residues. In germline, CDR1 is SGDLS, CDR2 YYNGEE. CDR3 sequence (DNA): TGTGCCAGCAGCGGACTAGCGGGGGGGTGGACAGATACGCAGTATTTT. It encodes CASSGLAGGWTDTQYF.

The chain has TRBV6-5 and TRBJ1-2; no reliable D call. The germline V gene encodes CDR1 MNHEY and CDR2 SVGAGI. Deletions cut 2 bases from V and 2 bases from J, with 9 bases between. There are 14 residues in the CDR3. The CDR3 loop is CASSYGPKNYGYTF. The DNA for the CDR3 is TGTGCCAGCAGTTACGGGCCGAAGAACTATGGCTACACCTTC.

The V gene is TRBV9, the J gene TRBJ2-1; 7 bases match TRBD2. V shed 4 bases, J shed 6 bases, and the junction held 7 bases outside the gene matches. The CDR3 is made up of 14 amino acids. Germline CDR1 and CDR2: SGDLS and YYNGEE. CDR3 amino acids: CASSPGLGGNEQFF. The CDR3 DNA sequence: TGTGCCAGCAGCCCAGGACTAGGTGGCAATGAGCAGTTCTTC.

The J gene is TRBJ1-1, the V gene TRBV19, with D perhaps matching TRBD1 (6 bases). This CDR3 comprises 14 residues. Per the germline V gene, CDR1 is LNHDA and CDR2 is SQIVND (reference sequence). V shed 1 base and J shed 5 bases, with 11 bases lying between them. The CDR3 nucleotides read TGTGCCAGTAGTATAGGAGGGACACCTACTGAAGCTTTCTTT. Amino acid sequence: CASSIGGTPTEAFF.

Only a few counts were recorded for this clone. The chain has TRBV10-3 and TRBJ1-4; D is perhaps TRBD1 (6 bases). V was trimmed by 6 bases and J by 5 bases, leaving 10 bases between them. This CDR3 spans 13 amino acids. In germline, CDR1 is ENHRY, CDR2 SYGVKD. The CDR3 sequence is CAIRDSRNEKLFF. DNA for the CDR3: TGTGCCATCAGGGACAGCAGGAATGAAAAACTGTTTTTT.

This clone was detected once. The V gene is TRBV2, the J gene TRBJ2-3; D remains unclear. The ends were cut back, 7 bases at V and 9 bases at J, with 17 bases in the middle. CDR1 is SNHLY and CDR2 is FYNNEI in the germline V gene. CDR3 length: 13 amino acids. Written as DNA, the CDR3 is TGTGCCAGCAACCCCGTGGAGCACGCGACGCAGTATTTT. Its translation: CASNPVEHATQYF.

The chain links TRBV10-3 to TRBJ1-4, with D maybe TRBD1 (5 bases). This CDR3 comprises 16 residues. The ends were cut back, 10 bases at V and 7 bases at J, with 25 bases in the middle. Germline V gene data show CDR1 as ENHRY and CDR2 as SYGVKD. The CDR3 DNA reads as TGTGCCACAGTGGGTCCTAACCAGGACACCTCTGAAAAACTGTTTTTT. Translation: CATVGPNQDTSEKLFF.

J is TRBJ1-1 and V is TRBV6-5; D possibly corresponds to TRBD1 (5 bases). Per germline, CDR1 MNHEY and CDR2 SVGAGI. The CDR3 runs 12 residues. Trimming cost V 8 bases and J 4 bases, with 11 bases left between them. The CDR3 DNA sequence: TGTGCCAGCGGGGGGTTCAGCACTGAAGCTTTCTTT. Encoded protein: CASGGFSTEAFF.

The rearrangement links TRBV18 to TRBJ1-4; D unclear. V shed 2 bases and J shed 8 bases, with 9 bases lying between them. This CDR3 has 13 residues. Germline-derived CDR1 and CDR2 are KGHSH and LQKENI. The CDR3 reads CASSPGGFEKLFF. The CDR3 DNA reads TGTGCCAGCTCACCAGGTGGGTTCGAAAAACTGTTTTTT.

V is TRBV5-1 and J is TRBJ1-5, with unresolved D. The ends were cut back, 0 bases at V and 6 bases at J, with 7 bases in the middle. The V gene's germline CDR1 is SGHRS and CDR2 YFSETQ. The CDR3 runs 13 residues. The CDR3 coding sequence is TGCGCCAGCAGCTTGGGGGCAGGTCAGCCCCAGCATTTT. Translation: CASSLGAGQPQHF.

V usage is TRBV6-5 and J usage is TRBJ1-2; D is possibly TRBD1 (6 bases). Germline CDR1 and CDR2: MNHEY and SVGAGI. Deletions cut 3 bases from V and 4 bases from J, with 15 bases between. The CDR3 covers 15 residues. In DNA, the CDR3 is TGTGCCAGCAGTTATCGGGCCGGGGGCGCCTATGGCTACACCTTC. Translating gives CASSYRAGGAYGYTF.

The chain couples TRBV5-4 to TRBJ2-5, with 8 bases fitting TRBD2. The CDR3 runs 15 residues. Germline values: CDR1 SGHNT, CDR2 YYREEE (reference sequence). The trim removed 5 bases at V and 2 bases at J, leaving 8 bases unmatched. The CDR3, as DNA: TGTGCCAGCAGATCCGCGGGGGGCCCTCAAGAGACCCAGTACTTC. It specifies CASRSAGGPQETQYF.

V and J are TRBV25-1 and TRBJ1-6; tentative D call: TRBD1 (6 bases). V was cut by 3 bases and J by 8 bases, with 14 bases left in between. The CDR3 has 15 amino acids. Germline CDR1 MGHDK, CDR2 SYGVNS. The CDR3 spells CASSDDRRGDSPLHF. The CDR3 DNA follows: TGTGCCAGCAGTGACGACCGAAGGGGGGATTCACCCCTCCACTTT.

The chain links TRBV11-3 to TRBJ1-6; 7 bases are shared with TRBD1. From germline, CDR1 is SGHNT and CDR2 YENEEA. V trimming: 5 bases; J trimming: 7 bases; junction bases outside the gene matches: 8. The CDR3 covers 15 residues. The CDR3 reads CASSTGQAKNSPLHF. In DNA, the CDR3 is TGTGCCAGCAGCACAGGACAGGCAAAGAATTCACCCCTCCACTTT.

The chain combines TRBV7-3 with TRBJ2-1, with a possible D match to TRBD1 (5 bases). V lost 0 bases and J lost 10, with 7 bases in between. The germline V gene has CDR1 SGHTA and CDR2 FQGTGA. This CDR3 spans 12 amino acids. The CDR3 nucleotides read TGTGCCAGCAGCTTAACCTGGGGCGAGCAGTTCTTC. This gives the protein CASSLTWGEQFF.

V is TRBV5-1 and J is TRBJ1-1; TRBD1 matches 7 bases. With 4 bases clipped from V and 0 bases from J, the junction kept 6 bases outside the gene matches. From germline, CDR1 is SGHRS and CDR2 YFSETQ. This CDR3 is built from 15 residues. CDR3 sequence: CASSPRQGMNTEAFF. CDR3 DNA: TGCGCCAGCAGCCCAAGACAGGGCATGAACACTGAAGCTTTCTTT.

The CDR3 loop is CASSRDTQETQYF. The CDR3 DNA follows: TGTGCCAGTAGTAGGGACACTCAAGAGACCCAGTACTTC. The V and J genes are TRBV19 and TRBJ2-5, with a possible D match to TRBD1 (6 bases). This CDR3 spans 13 amino acids. V shed 4 bases and J shed 2 bases, with 8 bases lying between them. The germline V gene encodes CDR1 LNHDA and CDR2 SQIVND (reference sequence).